Listed here are 23 T cell receptor beta chains from one sample, sequenced in a study of cytomegalovirus exposure and HLA in healthy donors. Sequencing used immunoSEQ multiplex PCR; TCRdb keeps in-frame clones, though not all of them. The sample records 55,000 to 70,000 clones, around 94% being singletons. Sequencing was performed on PBMCs. The origin of the receptors is a man younger than 30 in good health and CMV-seronegative.

This clone was observed a single time. The J gene is TRBJ2-2, the V gene TRBV28; a weak D match, TRBD2 (6 bases). The CDR3 loop spans 15 amino acids. V was pared by 7 bases and J by 2 bases, with 14 bases between. Germline CDR1 and CDR2: MDHEN and SYDVKM. In nucleotides, the CDR3 is TGTGCCAGCACCTCCGGGACTGAAAACACCGGGGAGCTGTTTTTT. This sequence encodes CASTSGTENTGELFF.

The chain's CDR3 is CASSRTANYGYTF. For the CDR3, the DNA is TGTGCCAGCAGCCGGACAGCTAACTATGGCTACACCTTC. The V and J genes are TRBV6-4 and TRBJ1-2, with D possibly being TRBD1 (6 bases). Germline V gives CDR1 MRHNA, CDR2 SNTAGT. Trimming pared 6 bases from V and 0 bases from J, leaving 8 bases between. This CDR3 has 13 residues.

The chain recombines TRBV5-1 with TRBJ2-2; 9 positions match TRBD1. The CDR3 is 17 residues long. V gave up 5 bases and J gave up 2 bases; unmatched junction bases: 10. CDR1 and CDR2 from the germline V gene are SGHRS and YFSETQ. This CDR3 reads CASRISGTGTNTGELFF. CDR3 DNA sequence: TGCGCCAGCAGGATATCCGGGACAGGGACTAACACCGGGGAGCTGTTTTTT.

The V call is TRBV28, the J call TRBJ1-1, with D maybe TRBD1 (6 bases). Trimming pared 4 bases from V and 1 base from J, leaving 16 bases between. Germline values: CDR1 MDHEN, CDR2 SYDVKM. CDR3 length: 16 amino acids. The CDR3 nucleotides read TGTGCCAGCAGTTCGCATTCAGGGGTCGGGAACACTGAAGCTTTCTTT. It encodes CASSSHSGVGNTEAFF. Supplemented by reference TRBV28 and TRBJ1-1, the full variable domain reads DVKVTQSSRYLVKRTGEKVFLECVQDMDHENMFWYRQDPGLGLRLIYFSYDVKMKEKGDIPEGYSVSREKKERFSLILESASTNQTSMYLCASSSHSGVGNTEAFFGQGTRLTVV.

The rearrangement joins TRBV5-6 to TRBJ2-5; unclear D gene. The CDR3 loop spans 13 amino acids. Trimming took off 4 bases at V and 2 bases at J, with 9 bases between the two ends. The germline V gene has CDR1 SGHDT and CDR2 YYEEEE. The DNA of the CDR3 is TGTGCCAGCAGCCGTCTTAGTCAAGAGACCCAGTACTTC. Residues: CASSRLSQETQYF. The whole variable domain, filled in from reference TRBV5-6 and TRBJ2-5, reads DAGVTQSPTHLIKTRGQQVTLRCSPKSGHDTVSWYQQALGQGPQFIFQYYEEEERQRGNFPDRFSGHQFPNYSSELNVNALLLGDSALYLCASSRLSQETQYFGPGTRLLVL.

This chain joins TRBV28 and TRBJ2-5, with D perhaps matching TRBD2 (6 bases). Looked up from germline, CDR1 is MDHEN and CDR2 is SYDVKM. CDR3 size: 11 residues. CDR3 nucleotides: TGTCTCGGGGGAATGTGGGAGACCCAGTACTTC. It codes for CLGGMWETQYF.

J is TRBJ2-3 and V is TRBV11-2, with no clear D. The germline gives CDR1 SGHAT, CDR2 FQNNGV. There are 14 residues in the CDR3. V was clipped by 1 base and J by 2 bases, with 7 bases between them. CDR3 sequence: CASSLGQVTDTQYF. The CDR3 DNA is TGTGCCAGCAGCTTAGGGCAGGTCACAGATACGCAGTATTTT.

V gene TRBV7-2 combines with J gene TRBJ2-7, with D uncertain. V was trimmed by 1 base and J by 4 bases, leaving 11 bases between them. Germline loops: CDR1 SGHTA, CDR2 FQGNSA. The CDR3 sequence is 14 residues long. Here the CDR3 DNA reads TGTGCCAGCAGCTTAGAGTTAGCCCGATACGAGCAGTACTTC. As protein: CASSLELARYEQYF.

CDR3 amino acids: CSVDPRTGQRYTF. CDR3 bases: TGCAGCGTTGACCCACGGACGGGACAGCGCTACACCTTC. The chain links TRBV29-1 to TRBJ1-2; 7 bases are a match to TRBD1. CDR1 SQVTM and CDR2 ANQGSEA come from the germline V gene. The CDR3 has 13 residues. Losses at the gene ends were 3 bases for V and 9 bases for J; bases not matched to a gene: 10.

This clone appeared once. The chain employs TRBV10-2 and TRBJ2-3; 13 bases map to TRBD2. The ends lost 5 bases at V and 6 bases at J; junction bases unmatched: 11. CDR3 size: 17 residues. Germline lookup yields CDR1 WSHSY and CDR2 SAAADI. DNA of the CDR3: TGCGCCAGCAGTCGGGGACTAGCGGGACCCCCTCGGGATACGCAGTATTTT. Translation: CASSRGLAGPPRDTQYF.

The chain couples TRBV27 to TRBJ2-1, with TRBD2 matching over 9 bases. V gave up 5 bases and J gave up 9 bases; unmatched junction bases: 11. CDR1 and CDR2 from the germline V gene are MNHEY and SMNVEV (reference sequence). This CDR3 contains 15 residues. CDR3 in amino acids: CASSPLLAGYIEQFF. The CDR3 nucleotides read TGTGCCAGCAGTCCCCTCCTAGCGGGATATATTGAGCAGTTCTTC.

The V call is TRBV19, the J call TRBJ1-1; 9 nucleotides match TRBD1. From germline, CDR1 is LNHDA and CDR2 SQIVND (reference sequence). Trimming took 5 bases from V and 5 from J; bases not matched to a gene: 9. The CDR3 extends over 15 amino acids. The CDR3 DNA reads as TGTGCCAGTAGTCCGGCGGGACAGGGAGTAACTGAAGCTTTCTTT. Amino acid sequence: CASSPAGQGVTEAFF.

This clone was observed once. The V call is TRBV14, the J call TRBJ2-3; D unclear. From germline, CDR1 is SGHDN and CDR2 FVKESK. The CDR3 is 14 residues long. V lost 0 bases and J 2 bases, leaving 6 bases between the germline ends. The CDR3 loop reads CASSQDLFTDTQYF. The CDR3 DNA sequence: TGTGCCAGCAGCCAAGACCTATTCACAGATACGCAGTATTTT.

This rearrangement joins TRBV13 to TRBJ2-7; 7 bases are a match to TRBD2. This CDR3 has 15 residues. Germline CDR1 PRHDT, CDR2 FYEKMQ (reference sequence). The V gene end was trimmed by 5 bases and the J gene end by 2 bases; junction bases not matched to a gene: 9. CDR3 bases: TGTGCCAGCAGCCCCCGGGGTAGCGGGCCCTACGAGCAGTACTTC. Its translation: CASSPRGSGPYEQYF.

J is TRBJ2-7 and V is TRBV18; D is possibly TRBD2 (6 bases). This CDR3 spans 15 amino acids. CDR1 KGHSH and CDR2 LQKENI come from the germline V gene. Trimming took off 0 bases at V and 2 bases at J, with 11 bases between the two ends. The CDR3 coding sequence is TGTGCCAGCTCACCACCCCCCGGCGGGACCTACGAGCAGTACTTC. It specifies CASSPPPGGTYEQYF.

The J gene is TRBJ1-5, the V gene TRBV6-5; TRBD1 matches at 9 bases. Germline CDR1 MNHEY, CDR2 SVGAGI. Losses at the gene ends were 6 bases for V and 5 bases for J; bases not matched to a gene: 8. This CDR3 contains 15 residues. CDR3 in amino acids: CASSKIGTGYQPQHF. The CDR3 coding sequence is TGTGCCAGCAGCAAGATCGGGACAGGGTATCAGCCCCAGCATTTT.

This clone appeared a few times. The CDR3 bases are TGTGCCAGCCGAAACCCCGGCTACGAGCAGTACTTC. Translated, it gives CASRNPGYEQYF. The chain combines TRBV6-1 with TRBJ2-7; D not certain. Germline V CDR1 and CDR2: MNHNS, SASEGT. This CDR3 has 12 amino acids. Trimming removed 8 bases from V and 3 bases from J, with 11 bases in between.

In this sample, this clone turned up once. The chain uses TRBV2 and TRBJ2-7; 7 bases align to TRBD2. V was clipped by 9 bases and J by 6 bases; unmatched bases: 17. The CDR3 consists of 15 residues. Per the germline V gene, CDR1 is SNHLY and CDR2 is FYNNEI. The CDR3 DNA follows: TGTGCCAGAGGGTATAGCGGGCCTAAGCGAGGCGAGCAGTACTTC. Its translation is CARGYSGPKRGEQYF.

The V gene is TRBV9, the J gene TRBJ2-7; TRBD2 agrees at 9 bases. V lost 3 bases to trimming and J lost 1 base; unmatched junction nucleotides: 8. Germline loops: CDR1 SGDLS, CDR2 YYNGEE. There are 16 residues in the CDR3. CDR3 amino acids: CASSGPGTSQSYEQYF. In nucleotides, the CDR3 is TGTGCCAGCAGCGGACCCGGGACTAGCCAATCCTACGAGCAGTACTTC.

The chain uses TRBV5-1 and TRBJ2-5; TRBD1 matches 10 bases. The CDR3 runs 14 residues. Germline CDR1 and CDR2: SGHRS and YFSETQ. The V segment lost 3 bases and the J segment 3 bases; nucleotides outside the gene matches: 2. The CDR3 coding sequence is TGCGCCAGCAGCTACGGACAGGGGGAAGAGACCCAGTACTTC. Translated: CASSYGQGEETQYF.

This clone turned up a few times. The rearrangement links TRBV10-1 to TRBJ2-7; D is unclear. V lost 0 bases and J lost 2, with 5 bases in between. The germline gives CDR1 WNHNN, CDR2 SYGVQD (reference sequence). This CDR3 contains 13 residues. In nucleotides, the CDR3 is TGCGCCAGCAGTGAGTCGTCCACCTACGAGCAGTACTTC. This gives the protein CASSESSTYEQYF.

The chain has TRBV6-5 and TRBJ1-1, with TRBD1 matching over 7 bases. Germline assignment: CDR1 MNHEY and CDR2 SVGAGI. This CDR3 comprises 14 residues. With 5 bases clipped from V and 6 bases from J, the junction kept 9 bases outside the gene matches. In DNA form, the CDR3 reads TGTGCCAGCAGTAACAGGGGCGCAAAGGCTGAAGCTTTCTTT. This sequence encodes CASSNRGAKAEAFF.

The chain links TRBV9 to TRBJ2-5; TRBD1 matches at 9 bases. CDR3 length: 19 residues. Trimming took 3 bases from V and 5 from J; bases not matched to a gene: 20. Germline CDR1 reads SGDLS; CDR2 reads YYNGEE. In DNA, the CDR3 is TGTGCCAGCAGCGGACCCCTTAAGACAGGGGGTTTTGATGGGGAGACCCAGTACTTC. Translated, it gives CASSGPLKTGGFDGETQYF.